This TCR beta chain stems from a study of beta chain features in type 1 diabetes. The CDR3 is made up of 15 amino acids. Germline V gene data show CDR1 as MNHNS and CDR2 as SASEGT. The V segment lost 4 bases and the J segment 3 bases; nucleotides outside the gene matches: 7. Every isolated RNA sample was fully reverse transcribed, so sequencing captured expressed TCRB transcripts. Here immunoSEQ multiplex PCR was the method, and the copy in TCRdb shows in-frame clones only, minus some. The table records 850,000 to 900,000 clones, about a sixth of them present only once. The sequence was obtained from a woman younger than 35 in good health. This rearrangement joins TRBV6-1 to TRBJ2-7, with 9 bases fitting TRBD1. The sample consisted of naive CD4+ T cells from blood. The CDR3 is CASSVGGTGIYEQYF. The CDR3 DNA reads as TGTGCCAGCAGTGTTGGGGGGACAGGGATCTACGAGCAGTACTTC.